These 24 T cell receptor beta chains were all obtained from the same sample, sequenced in a study of shared clonotypes between healthy human individuals. Profiling relied on immunoSEQ multiplex PCR, and the TCRdb table lists in-frame clones only, not all of them. The sample yields hundreds of thousands of clones, approximately 73% seen once. Material: memory CD4+ T cells sorted from blood. Described subset: CD45RA-negative fraction. All receptors derive from a woman aged 30 to 39 in good health.

The chain carries TRBV9 and TRBJ1-2, with a tentative D call TRBD1 (5 bases). This CDR3 contains 15 residues. Per germline, CDR1 SGDLS and CDR2 YYNGEE. V lost 1 base, J lost 0 bases, and 10 bases lay in between. The CDR3: CASSVYQGSNYGYTF. The CDR3 region has the DNA TGTGCCAGCAGCGTATACCAGGGCTCTAACTATGGCTACACCTTC.

The chain recombines TRBV29-1 with TRBJ2-1; TRBD2 matches 13 bases. The CDR3 runs 17 residues. V lost 7 bases, J lost 7 bases, and 16 bases stayed unmatched. CDR1 and CDR2 from the germline V gene are SQVTM and ANQGSEA. CDR3 nucleotide sequence: TGCAGCGCCAACCCACGGAGGACTAGCGGGAGTGGAAATGAGCAGTTCTTC. Translated, it gives CSANPRRTSGSGNEQFF.

V gene TRBV7-9 combines with J gene TRBJ2-3; 7 bases match TRBD2. The CDR3 consists of 17 residues. CDR1 SEHNR and CDR2 FQNEAQ come from the germline V gene (reference sequence). V was pared by 5 bases and J by 1 base, with 12 bases of the junction left unmatched. This chain's CDR3 is CASSDYRLAYRTDTQYF. CDR3 coding DNA: TGTGCCAGCAGCGACTATCGACTAGCATACCGCACAGATACGCAGTATTTT.

With respect to this clone: Distinct nucleotide sequences in the sample also encode this CDR3. The gene calls are TRBV7-9 and TRBJ1-5; D unresolved. V shed 1 base and J shed 4 bases, with 5 bases lying between them. The CDR3 contains 13 residues. The germline V gene encodes CDR1 SEHNR and CDR2 FQNEAQ (reference sequence). The CDR3 coding sequence is TGTGCCAGCAGCTTAGTCGGGAATCAGCCCCAGCATTTT. It yields the protein CASSLVGNQPQHF.

The chain has TRBV9 and TRBJ2-6; D uncertain. V was cut by 1 base and J by 1 base, with 6 bases left in between. Germline assignment: CDR1 SGDLS and CDR2 YYNGEE. The CDR3 has 15 amino acids. CDR3 DNA sequence: TGTGCCAGCAGCGTACTTGGATCTGGGGCCAACGTCCTGACTTTC. Encoded protein: CASSVLGSGANVLTF.

V and J are TRBV29-1 and TRBJ2-5, with D possibly being TRBD1 or TRBD2 (5 bases each). Germline V gene data show CDR1 as SQVTM and CDR2 as ANQGSEA. V was shortened by 6 bases and J by 1 base, with 15 bases between the two germline ends. The CDR3 spans 14 residues. CDR3 sequence: CSVSPAGAQETQYF. As DNA, the CDR3 is TGCAGCGTCAGCCCCGCCGGGGCCCAAGAGACCCAGTACTTC.

V gene TRBV19 combines with J gene TRBJ1-4; D possibly corresponds to TRBD1 (5 bases). V was trimmed by 3 bases and J by 2 bases, leaving 10 bases between them. The CDR3 sequence is 15 residues long. The V gene's germline CDR1 is LNHDA and CDR2 SQIVND (reference sequence). CDR3 amino acids: CASSMGGATNEKLFF. Written as DNA, the CDR3 is TGTGCCAGTAGTATGGGGGGAGCCACTAATGAAAAACTGTTTTTT. The entire variable domain, with the rest obtained from reference TRBV19 and TRBJ1-4, is as follows: DGGITQSPKYLFRKEGQNVTLSCEQNLNHDAMYWYRQDPGQGLRLIYYSQIVNDFQKGDIAEGYSVSREKKESFPLTVTSAQKNPTAFYLCASSMGGATNEKLFFGSGTQLSVL.

This chain connects TRBV7-6 to TRBJ2-7; D not certain. Germline CDR1 and CDR2: SGHVS and FNYEAQ. Trimming removed 3 bases from V and 0 bases from J, with 18 bases in between. The length of the CDR3 is 17 residues. CDR3 DNA: TGTGCCAGCAGCTTGGGTCCTTTCGGTGGGAACTCCTACGAGCAGTACTTC. This gives the protein CASSLGPFGGNSYEQYF.

This clone has just a few counts. The chain employs TRBV14 and TRBJ2-7, with TRBD1 identical over 9 bases. In germline, CDR1 is SGHDN, CDR2 FVKESK. This CDR3 has 18 amino acids. V was clipped by 3 bases and J by 6 bases; unmatched bases: 18. The CDR3, as DNA: TGTGCCAGCAGCCAGAGGACGTTCTTTGGGATACAGGGGGCCGAGCAGTACTTC. Amino acids: CASSQRTFFGIQGAEQYF.

The sample holds one count of this clone. The gene calls are TRBV28 and TRBJ2-5; 11 nucleotides agree with TRBD2. J was trimmed by 4 bases and V by 2 bases; bases with no gene match: 9. Per germline, CDR1 MDHEN and CDR2 SYDVKM. The CDR3 sequence is 17 residues long. The CDR3 region has the DNA TGTGCCAGCAGTTTAGGGTTAACTAGCGGGGGTCCAGAGACCCAGTACTTC. Amino acid sequence: CASSLGLTSGGPETQYF. Combining the CDR3 with reference TRBV28 and TRBJ2-5 gives the whole variable domain DVKVTQSSRYLVKRTGEKVFLECVQDMDHENMFWYRQDPGLGLRLIYFSYDVKMKEKGDIPEGYSVSREKKERFSLILESASTNQTSMYLCASSLGLTSGGPETQYFGPGTRLLVL.

The chain links TRBV19 to TRBJ2-2; 10 positions match TRBD2. Germline V gene data show CDR1 as LNHDA and CDR2 as SQIVND (reference sequence). J lost 4 bases, V lost 6 bases, and 11 bases had no gene match. The CDR3 is 17 residues long. CDR3: CASRKVLAGVGTGELFF. CDR3 in DNA: TGTGCCAGTAGGAAGGTTCTAGCGGGAGTCGGCACCGGGGAGCTGTTTTTT.

The chain links TRBV28 to TRBJ2-7; TRBD2 matches at 8 bases. V dropped 4 bases and J dropped 3; count of bases not matched to a gene: 5. CDR1 MDHEN and CDR2 SYDVKM come from the germline V gene. The CDR3 runs to 14 residues. The DNA of the CDR3 is TGTGCCAGCAGTTCGGATAGCGGGATCTACGAGCAGTACTTC. Translated, it gives CASSSDSGIYEQYF.

This clone came up once. This chain links TRBV6-4 with TRBJ2-2; D gene ambiguous. Germline CDR1 MRHNA, CDR2 SNTAGT. V was clipped by 2 bases and J by 0 bases, with 4 bases between them. This CDR3 region has 14 residues. For the CDR3, the DNA is TGTGCCAGCAGTGACAGGCCGAACACCGGGGAGCTGTTTTTT. Protein sequence: CASSDRPNTGELFF.

The chain couples TRBV10-3 to TRBJ2-3, with 8 nucleotides matching TRBD2. Germline CDR1 is ENHRY and CDR2 is SYGVKD. J lost 6 bases, V lost 6 bases, and 8 bases had no gene match. This CDR3 is built from 14 residues. The CDR3: CAISRSGDPDTQYF. The CDR3 coding sequence is TGTGCCATCAGCCGTAGCGGGGACCCCGATACGCAGTATTTT.

The V gene is TRBV5-1, the J gene TRBJ2-1; the D gene could be TRBD1 or TRBD2 (5 bases each). Germline values: CDR1 SGHRS, CDR2 YFSETQ. There are 14 residues in the CDR3. Between the trimmed V and J ends, which lost 5 bases and 8 bases, there was a span of 17 bases. DNA for the CDR3: TGCGCCAGCAGGCCCGGGACCAAGGGCCATGAGCAGTTCTTC. Translating gives CASRPGTKGHEQFF.

V gene TRBV5-1 combines with J gene TRBJ2-1; 10 nucleotides match TRBD2. This CDR3 spans 15 amino acids. V lost 5 bases, J lost 6 bases, and 8 bases stayed unmatched. Germline V gene data show CDR1 as SGHRS and CDR2 as YFSETQ. CDR3 in amino acids: CASRPTSGNFNEQFF. For the CDR3, the DNA is TGCGCCAGCAGACCTACTAGCGGGAATTTCAATGAGCAGTTCTTC.

Only a few counts were recorded for this clone. This chain uses TRBV5-1 with TRBJ2-5, with D possibly matching TRBD2 (6 bases). Germline V CDR1 and CDR2: SGHRS, YFSETQ. The CDR3 has 13 amino acids. Trimming removed 7 bases from V and 3 bases from J, with 13 bases in between. In nucleotides, the CDR3 is TGCGCCAGCCCAAAAGGGAGGAAAGAGACCCAGTACTTC. Protein product: CASPKGRKETQYF.

V gene TRBV7-9 combines with J gene TRBJ2-1, with TRBD2 matching over 9 bases. Losses at the gene ends were 7 bases for V and 7 bases for J; bases not matched to a gene: 2. This CDR3 has 12 residues. Germline V CDR1 and CDR2: SEHNR, FQNEAQ (reference sequence). The DNA of the CDR3 is TGTGCCAGCAAAACTAGCGGGAATGAGCAGTTCTTC. Translated, it gives CASKTSGNEQFF. The whole variable domain, remainder taken from reference TRBV7-9 and TRBJ2-1, is DTGVSQNPRHKITKRGQNVTFRCDPISEHNRLYWYRQTLGQGPEFLTYFQNEAQLEKSRLLSDRFSAERPKGSFSTLEIQRTEQGDSAMYLCASKTSGNEQFFGPGTRLTVL.

This chain links TRBV19 with TRBJ1-1; D is possibly TRBD1 (6 bases). Looked up from germline, CDR1 is LNHDA and CDR2 is SQIVND (reference sequence). V lost 5 bases and J 2 bases, leaving 15 bases between the germline ends. This CDR3 has 15 residues. The CDR3 sequence is CASSLLGRGNTEAFF. CDR3 DNA: TGTGCCAGTAGTTTATTGGGCAGGGGTAACACTGAAGCTTTCTTT.

This clone was observed a single time. This rearrangement joins TRBV5-1 to TRBJ2-1, with 11 positions matching TRBD1. With 4 bases clipped from V and 6 bases from J, the junction kept 3 bases outside the gene matches. Germline V gives CDR1 SGHRS, CDR2 YFSETQ. CDR3 length: 14 residues. CDR3 bases: TGCGCCAGCAGCCATGGGACAGGGGGCAATGAGCAGTTCTTC. It is translated as CASSHGTGGNEQFF.

The chain joins TRBV5-1 to TRBJ2-7, with D maybe TRBD2 (5 bases). The CDR3 loop spans 14 amino acids. Germline CDR1 is SGHRS and CDR2 is YFSETQ. V lost 1 base and J 1 base, leaving 9 bases between the germline ends. This CDR3 reads CASSLRGESYEQYF. The DNA of the CDR3 is TGCGCCAGCAGCTTGCGGGGAGAATCCTACGAGCAGTACTTC.

This clone was detected a few times. CDR3: CASSQGDLTSSGRRTDTQYF. As DNA, the CDR3 is TGCGCCAGCAGCCAAGGGGACCTAACCTCTAGCGGGAGACGCACAGATACGCAGTATTTT. This rearrangement joins TRBV4-1 to TRBJ2-3, with 10 bases identical to TRBD2. Germline V lookup: CDR1 MGHRA, CDR2 YSYEKL. V lost 1 base, J lost 1 base, and 14 bases stayed unmatched. CDR3 size: 20 residues.

J is TRBJ2-5 and V is TRBV5-4, with D tentatively TRBD1 or TRBD2 (5 bases each). V lost 4 bases and J 0 bases, leaving 7 bases between the germline ends. Germline-derived CDR1 and CDR2 are SGHNT and YYREEE (reference sequence). This CDR3 contains 13 residues. This CDR3 is CASSGTHQETQYF. The CDR3 DNA sequence: TGTGCCAGCAGCGGGACCCACCAAGAGACCCAGTACTTC.

This chain links TRBV19 with TRBJ2-5; D perhaps matches TRBD2 (5 bases). The V and J ends lost 0 bases and 1 base respectively, with 12 bases between them. The CDR3 loop spans 16 amino acids. Germline lookup yields CDR1 LNHDA and CDR2 SQIVND (reference sequence). The CDR3 sequence: CASSIELVSGQETQYF. The CDR3 DNA follows: TGTGCCAGTAGTATAGAACTAGTCAGTGGCCAAGAGACCCAGTACTTC. Supplemented by reference TRBV19 and TRBJ2-5, the full variable domain reads DGGITQSPKYLFRKEGQNVTLSCEQNLNHDAMYWYRQDPGQGLRLIYYSQIVNDFQKGDIAEGYSVSREKKESFPLTVTSAQKNPTAFYLCASSIELVSGQETQYFGPGTRLLVL.